This TCR beta chain was observed in a study of T cells after yellow fever vaccination. Study-wide findings and caveats: Post-booster samples contained most primary-vaccination clones (approximately 96% CD4, roughly 88% CD8). Abundant clonotypes from the bulk population could contaminate FACS-sorted repertoires.

Germline V gene data show CDR1 as SGHDT and CDR2 as YYEEEE. This CDR3 spans 14 amino acids. The V gene end was trimmed by 3 bases and the J gene end by 5 bases; junction bases not matched to a gene: 5. About this clonotype itself: Its antigen is as yet unknown.

TCRdb redid the calling of the 5' RACE reads with MiXCR, one entry per CDR3 protein. The repertoire holds around 300,000 distinct CDR3 sequences, with 13% as singletons. The sequencing used CD4+ T cells sorted from PBMCs, collected 45 days after the yellow fever booster vaccination. The sequence came from a young man who received the YFV17D yellow fever vaccine. This rearrangement joins TRBV5-6 to TRBJ1-2, with TRBD1 matching 9 bases. The CDR3 is CASSSDRGMYGYTF. CDR3 in DNA: TGTGCCAGCAGCTCGGACAGGGGAATGTATGGCTACACCTTC.